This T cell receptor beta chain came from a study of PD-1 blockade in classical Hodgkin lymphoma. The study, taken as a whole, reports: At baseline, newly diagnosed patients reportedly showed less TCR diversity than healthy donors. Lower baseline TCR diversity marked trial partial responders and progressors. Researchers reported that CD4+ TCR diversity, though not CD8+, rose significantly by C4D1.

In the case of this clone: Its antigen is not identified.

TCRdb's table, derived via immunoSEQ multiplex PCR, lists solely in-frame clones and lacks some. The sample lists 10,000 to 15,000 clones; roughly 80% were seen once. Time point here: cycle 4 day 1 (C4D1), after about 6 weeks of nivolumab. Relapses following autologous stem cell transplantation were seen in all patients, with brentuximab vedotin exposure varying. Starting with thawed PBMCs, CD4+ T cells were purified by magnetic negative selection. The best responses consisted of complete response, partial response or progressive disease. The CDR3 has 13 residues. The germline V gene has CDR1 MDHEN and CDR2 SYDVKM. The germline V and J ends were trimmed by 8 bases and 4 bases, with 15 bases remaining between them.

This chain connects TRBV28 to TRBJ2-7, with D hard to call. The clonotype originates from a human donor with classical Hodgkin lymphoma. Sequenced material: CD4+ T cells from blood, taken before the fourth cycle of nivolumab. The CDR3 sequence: CASAPGQTYEQYF. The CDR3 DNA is TGTGCCAGCGCGCCGGGCCAGACTTACGAGCAGTACTTC.